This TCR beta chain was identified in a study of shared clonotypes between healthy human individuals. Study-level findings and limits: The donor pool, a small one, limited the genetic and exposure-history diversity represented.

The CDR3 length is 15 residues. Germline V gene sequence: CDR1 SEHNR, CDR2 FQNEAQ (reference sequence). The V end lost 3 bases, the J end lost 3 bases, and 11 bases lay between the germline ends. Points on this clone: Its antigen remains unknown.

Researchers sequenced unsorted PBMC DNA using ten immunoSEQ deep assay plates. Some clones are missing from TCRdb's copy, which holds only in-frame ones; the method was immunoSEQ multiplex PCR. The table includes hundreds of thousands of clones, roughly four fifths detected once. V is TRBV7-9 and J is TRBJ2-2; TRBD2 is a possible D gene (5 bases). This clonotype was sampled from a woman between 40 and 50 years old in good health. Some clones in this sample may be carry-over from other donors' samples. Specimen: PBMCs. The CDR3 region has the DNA TGTGCCAGCAGCTTTGGGAGTGCGGACACCGGGGAGCTGTTTTTT. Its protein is CASSFGSADTGELFF.